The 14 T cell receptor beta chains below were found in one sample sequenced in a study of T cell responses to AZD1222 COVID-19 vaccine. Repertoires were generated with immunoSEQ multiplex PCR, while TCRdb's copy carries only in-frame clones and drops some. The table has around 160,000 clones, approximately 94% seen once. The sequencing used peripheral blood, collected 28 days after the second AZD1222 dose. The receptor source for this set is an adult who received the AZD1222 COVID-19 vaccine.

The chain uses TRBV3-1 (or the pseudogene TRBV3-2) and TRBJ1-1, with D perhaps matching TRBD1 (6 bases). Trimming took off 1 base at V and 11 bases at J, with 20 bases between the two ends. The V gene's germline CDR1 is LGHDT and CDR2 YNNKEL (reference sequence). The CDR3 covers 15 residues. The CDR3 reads CASSQGKVVGARAFF. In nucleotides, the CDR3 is TGTGCCAGCAGCCAAGGGAAGGTCGTGGGGGCGAGGGCTTTCTTT.

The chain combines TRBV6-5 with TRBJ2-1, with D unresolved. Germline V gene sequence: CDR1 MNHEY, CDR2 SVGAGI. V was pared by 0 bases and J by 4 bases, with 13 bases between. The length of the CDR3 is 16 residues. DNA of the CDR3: TGTGCCAGCAGTTACTCGAGTATTACCCTTTACAATGAGCAGTTCTTC. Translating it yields CASSYSSITLYNEQFF.

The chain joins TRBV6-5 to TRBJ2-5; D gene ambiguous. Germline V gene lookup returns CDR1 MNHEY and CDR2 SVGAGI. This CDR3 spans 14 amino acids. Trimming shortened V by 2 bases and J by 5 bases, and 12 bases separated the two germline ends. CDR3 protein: CASSYTALEETQYF. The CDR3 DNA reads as TGTGCCAGCAGTTACACGGCCCTGGAGGAGACCCAGTACTTC.

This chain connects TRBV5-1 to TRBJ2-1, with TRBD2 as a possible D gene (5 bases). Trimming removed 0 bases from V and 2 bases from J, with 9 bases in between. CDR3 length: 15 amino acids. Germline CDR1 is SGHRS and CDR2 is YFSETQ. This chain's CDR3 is CASSLGTATYNEQFF. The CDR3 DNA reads TGCGCCAGCAGCTTGGGGACTGCAACCTACAATGAGCAGTTCTTC. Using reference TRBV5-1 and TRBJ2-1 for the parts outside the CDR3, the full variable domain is KAGVTQTPRYLIKTRGQQVTLSCSPISGHRSVSWYQQTPGQGLQFLFEYFSETQRNKGNFPGRFSGRQFSNSRSEMNVSTLELGDSALYLCASSLGTATYNEQFFGPGTRLTVL.

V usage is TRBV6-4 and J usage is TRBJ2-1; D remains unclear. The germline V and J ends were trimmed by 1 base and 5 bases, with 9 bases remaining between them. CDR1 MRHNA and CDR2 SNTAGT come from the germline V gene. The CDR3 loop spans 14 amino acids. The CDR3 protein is CASSDLGANNEQFF. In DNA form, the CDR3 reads TGTGCCAGCAGTGACTTGGGTGCGAACAATGAGCAGTTCTTC.

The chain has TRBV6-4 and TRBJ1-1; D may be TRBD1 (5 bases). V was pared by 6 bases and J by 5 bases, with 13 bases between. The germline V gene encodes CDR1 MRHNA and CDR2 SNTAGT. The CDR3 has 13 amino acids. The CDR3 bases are TGTGCCAGCAGCTTGGGGGGAGGAACTGAAGCTTTCTTT. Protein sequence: CASSLGGGTEAFF.

The CDR3 DNA reads as TGCGCCAGCAGCCTGTTGGGGTGGGGGGAGAACACTGAAGCTTTCTTT. Protein sequence: CASSLLGWGENTEAFF. The chain employs TRBV5-1 and TRBJ1-1, with a weak D call TRBD1 (5 bases). The CDR3 is 16 residues long. Germline CDR1 SGHRS, CDR2 YFSETQ. V was pared by 4 bases and J by 1 base, with 17 bases between.

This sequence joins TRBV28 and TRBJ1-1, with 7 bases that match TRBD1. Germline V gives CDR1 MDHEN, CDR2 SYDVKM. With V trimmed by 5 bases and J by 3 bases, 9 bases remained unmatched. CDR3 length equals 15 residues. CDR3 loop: CASSAPGGVDTEAFF. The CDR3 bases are TGTGCCAGCAGTGCCCCAGGGGGAGTCGACACTGAAGCTTTCTTT.

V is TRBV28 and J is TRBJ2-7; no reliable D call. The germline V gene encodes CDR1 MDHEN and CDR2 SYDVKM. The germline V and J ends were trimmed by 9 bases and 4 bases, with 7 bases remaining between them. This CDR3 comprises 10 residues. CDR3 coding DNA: TGTGCCAGTGGGCCGTACGAGCAGTACTTC. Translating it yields CASGPYEQYF.

The CDR3 region is CASSVCTQRRRGIVATNEKLFF. The CDR3 DNA follows: TGCGCCAGCAGTGTATGTACTCAACGCCGCAGGGGAATTGTCGCGACTAATGAAAAACTGTTTTTT. This chain links TRBV10-1 with TRBJ1-4; D perhaps matches TRBD1 (6 bases). Germline V gene sequence: CDR1 WNHNN, CDR2 SYGVQD (reference sequence). V lost 4 bases and J 2 bases, leaving 32 bases between the germline ends. The CDR3 spans 22 residues.

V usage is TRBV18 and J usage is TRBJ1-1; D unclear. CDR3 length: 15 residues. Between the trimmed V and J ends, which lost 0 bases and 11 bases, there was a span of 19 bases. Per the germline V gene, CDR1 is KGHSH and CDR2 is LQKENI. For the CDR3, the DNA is TGTGCCAGCTCACCACCGGGCGGCTCCGGGAGTTACGCTTTCTTT. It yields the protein CASSPPGGSGSYAFF.

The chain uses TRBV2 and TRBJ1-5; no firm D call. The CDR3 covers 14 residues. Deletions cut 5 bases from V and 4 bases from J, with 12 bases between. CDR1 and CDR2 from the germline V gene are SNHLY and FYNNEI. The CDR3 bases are TGTGCCAGCAGTCCTAACCGGGAAAATCAGCCCCAGCATTTT. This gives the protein CASSPNRENQPQHF.

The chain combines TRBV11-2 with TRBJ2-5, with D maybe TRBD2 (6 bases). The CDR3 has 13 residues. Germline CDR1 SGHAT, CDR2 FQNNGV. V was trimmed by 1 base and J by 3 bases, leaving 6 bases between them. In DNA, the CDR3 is TGTGCCAGCAGCTTAGGCGGGAAAGAGACCCAGTACTTC. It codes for CASSLGGKETQYF.

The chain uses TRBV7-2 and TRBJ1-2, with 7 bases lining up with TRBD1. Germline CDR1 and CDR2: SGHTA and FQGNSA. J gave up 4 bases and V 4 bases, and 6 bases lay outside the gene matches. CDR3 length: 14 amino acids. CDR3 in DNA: TGTGCCAGCAGCTCCGGGACAGTTGGCTATGGCTACACCTTC. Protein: CASSSGTVGYGYTF.